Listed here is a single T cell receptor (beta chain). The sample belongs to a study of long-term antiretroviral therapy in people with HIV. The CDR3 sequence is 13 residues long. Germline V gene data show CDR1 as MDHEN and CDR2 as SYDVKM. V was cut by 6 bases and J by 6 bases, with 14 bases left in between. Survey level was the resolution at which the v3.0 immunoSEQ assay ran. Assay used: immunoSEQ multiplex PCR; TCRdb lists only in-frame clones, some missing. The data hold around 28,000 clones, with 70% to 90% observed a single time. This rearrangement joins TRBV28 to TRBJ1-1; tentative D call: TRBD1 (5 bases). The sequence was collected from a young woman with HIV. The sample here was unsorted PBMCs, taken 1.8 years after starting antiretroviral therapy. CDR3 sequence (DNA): TGTGCCAGCAGCGAAAGGGGAATGCCTGAAGCTTTCTTT. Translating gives CASSERGMPEAFF.